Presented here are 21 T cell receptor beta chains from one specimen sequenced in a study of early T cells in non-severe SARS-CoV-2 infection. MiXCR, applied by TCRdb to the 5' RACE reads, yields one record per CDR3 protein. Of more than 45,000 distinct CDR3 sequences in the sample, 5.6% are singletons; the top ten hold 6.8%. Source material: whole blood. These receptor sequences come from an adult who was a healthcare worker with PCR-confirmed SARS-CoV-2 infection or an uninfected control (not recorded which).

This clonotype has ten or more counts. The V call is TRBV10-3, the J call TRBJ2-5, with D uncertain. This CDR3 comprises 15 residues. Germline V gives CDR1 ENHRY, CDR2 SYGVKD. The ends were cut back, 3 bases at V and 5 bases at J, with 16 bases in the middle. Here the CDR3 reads CAISDPVRSGETQYF. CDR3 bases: TGTGCCATCAGTGACCCCGTTCGGTCTGGCGAGACCCAGTACTTC.

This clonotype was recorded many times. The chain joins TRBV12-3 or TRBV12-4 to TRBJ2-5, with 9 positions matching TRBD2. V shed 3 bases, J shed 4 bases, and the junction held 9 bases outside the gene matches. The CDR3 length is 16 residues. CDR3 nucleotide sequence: TGTGCCAGCAGTTTTCTCTTGCGGGGGGGCCCAGAGACCCAGTACTTC. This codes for CASSFLLRGGPETQYF.

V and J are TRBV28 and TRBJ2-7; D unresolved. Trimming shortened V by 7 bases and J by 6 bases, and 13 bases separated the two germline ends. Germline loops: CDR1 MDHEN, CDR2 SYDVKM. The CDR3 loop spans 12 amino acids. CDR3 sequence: CASKMRLGEQYF. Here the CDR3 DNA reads TGTGCCAGCAAAATGAGGCTTGGCGAGCAGTACTTC.

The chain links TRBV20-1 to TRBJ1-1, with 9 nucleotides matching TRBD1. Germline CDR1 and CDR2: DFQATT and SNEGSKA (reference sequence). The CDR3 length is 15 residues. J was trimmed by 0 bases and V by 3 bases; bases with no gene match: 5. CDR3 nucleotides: TGCAGTGCTAGCCCGGGACAGGGAATGAACACTGAAGCTTTCTTT. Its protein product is CSASPGQGMNTEAFF.

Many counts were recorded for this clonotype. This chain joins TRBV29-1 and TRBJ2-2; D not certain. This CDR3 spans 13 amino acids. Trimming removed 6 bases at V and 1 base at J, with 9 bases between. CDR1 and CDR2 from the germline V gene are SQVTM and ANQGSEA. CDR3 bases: TGCAGCGTGGGCCCAGAGAACACCGGGGAGCTGTTTTTT. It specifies CSVGPENTGELFF.

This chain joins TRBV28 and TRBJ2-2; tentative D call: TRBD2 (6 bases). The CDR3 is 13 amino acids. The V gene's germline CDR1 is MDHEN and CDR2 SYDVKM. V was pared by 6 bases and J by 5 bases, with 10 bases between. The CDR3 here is CASRPRETGELFF. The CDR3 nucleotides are TGTGCCAGCAGACCCCGGGAGACCGGGGAGCTGTTTTTT.

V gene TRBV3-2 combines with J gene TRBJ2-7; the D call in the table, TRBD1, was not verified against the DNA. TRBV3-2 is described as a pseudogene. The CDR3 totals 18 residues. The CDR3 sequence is CASSQENRGLAIGYEQYF. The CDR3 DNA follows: TGTGCCAGCAGCCAAGAGAATAGGGGGCTGGCAATCGGCTACGAGCAGTACTTC.

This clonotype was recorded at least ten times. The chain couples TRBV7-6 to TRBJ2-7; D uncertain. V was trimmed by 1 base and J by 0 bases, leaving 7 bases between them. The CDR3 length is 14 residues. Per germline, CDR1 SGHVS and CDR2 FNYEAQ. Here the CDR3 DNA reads TGTGCCAGCAGCTTAGATCTGGGCTCCTACGAGCAGTACTTC. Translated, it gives CASSLDLGSYEQYF.

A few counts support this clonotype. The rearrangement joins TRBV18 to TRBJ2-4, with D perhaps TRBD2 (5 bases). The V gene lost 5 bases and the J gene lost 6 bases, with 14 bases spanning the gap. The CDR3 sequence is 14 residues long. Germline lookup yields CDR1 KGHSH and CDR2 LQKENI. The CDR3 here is CASSEYGERNIQYF. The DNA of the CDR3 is TGTGCCAGCTCAGAATACGGGGAAAGAAACATTCAGTACTTC.

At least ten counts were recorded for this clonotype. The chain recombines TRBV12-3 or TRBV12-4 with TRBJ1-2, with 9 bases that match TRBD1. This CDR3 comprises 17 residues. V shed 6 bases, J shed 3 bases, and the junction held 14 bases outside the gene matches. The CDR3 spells CASRYRSGTGNHYGYTF. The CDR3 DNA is TGTGCCAGCAGGTATCGTTCCGGGACAGGGAACCACTATGGCTACACCTTC.

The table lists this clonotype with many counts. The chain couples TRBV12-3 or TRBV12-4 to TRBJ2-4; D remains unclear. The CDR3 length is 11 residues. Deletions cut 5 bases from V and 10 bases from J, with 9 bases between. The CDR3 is CASSATAIQYF. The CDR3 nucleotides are TGTGCCAGCAGTGCCACGGCGATTCAGTACTTC.

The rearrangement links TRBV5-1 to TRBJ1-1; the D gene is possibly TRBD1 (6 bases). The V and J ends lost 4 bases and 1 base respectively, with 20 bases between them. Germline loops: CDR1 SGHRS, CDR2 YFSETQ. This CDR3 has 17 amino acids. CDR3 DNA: TGCGCCAGCAGCCTAATCGGGGGGCGAGACGGGAACACTGAAGCTTTCTTT. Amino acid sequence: CASSLIGGRDGNTEAFF.

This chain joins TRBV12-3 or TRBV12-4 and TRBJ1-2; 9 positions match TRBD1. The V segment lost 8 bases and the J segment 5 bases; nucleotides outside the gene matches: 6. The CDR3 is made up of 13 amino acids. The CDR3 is CASVLGQGYGYTF. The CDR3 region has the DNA TGTGCCAGCGTACTGGGACAGGGTTATGGCTACACCTTC.

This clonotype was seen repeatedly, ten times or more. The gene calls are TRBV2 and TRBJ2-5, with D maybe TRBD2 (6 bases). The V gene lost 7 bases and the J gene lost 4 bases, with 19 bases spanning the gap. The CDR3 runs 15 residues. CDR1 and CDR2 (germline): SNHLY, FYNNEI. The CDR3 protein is CASKGEDGRGETQYF. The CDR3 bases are TGTGCCAGCAAAGGGGAGGACGGGCGCGGAGAGACCCAGTACTTC.

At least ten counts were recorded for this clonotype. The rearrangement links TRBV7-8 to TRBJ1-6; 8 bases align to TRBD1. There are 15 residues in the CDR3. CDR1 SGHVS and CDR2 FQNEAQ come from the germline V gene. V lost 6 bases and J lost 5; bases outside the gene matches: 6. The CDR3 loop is CASRKTGGNNSPLHF. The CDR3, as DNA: TGTGCCAGCAGAAAAACAGGGGGGAATAATTCACCCCTCCACTTT.

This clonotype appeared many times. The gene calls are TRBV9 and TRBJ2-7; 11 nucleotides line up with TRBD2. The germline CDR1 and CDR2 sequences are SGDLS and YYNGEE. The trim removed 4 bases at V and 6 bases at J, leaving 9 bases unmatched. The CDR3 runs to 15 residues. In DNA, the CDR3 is TGTGCCAGCAGCCCCCAAACTAGCGGGAGTGGCGAGCAGTACTTC. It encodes CASSPQTSGSGEQYF.

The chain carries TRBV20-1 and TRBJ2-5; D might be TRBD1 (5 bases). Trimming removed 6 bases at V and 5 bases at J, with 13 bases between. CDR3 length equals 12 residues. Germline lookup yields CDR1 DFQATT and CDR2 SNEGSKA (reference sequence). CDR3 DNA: TGCAGTGCATCCGGACAAGGGGAGACCCAGTACTTC. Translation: CSASGQGETQYF.

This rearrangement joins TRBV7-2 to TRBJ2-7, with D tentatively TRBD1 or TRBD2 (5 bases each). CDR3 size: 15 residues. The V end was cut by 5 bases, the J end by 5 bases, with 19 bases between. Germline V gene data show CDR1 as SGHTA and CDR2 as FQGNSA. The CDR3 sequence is CASSPGNPMRDEQYF. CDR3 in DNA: TGTGCCAGCAGCCCAGGGAACCCTATGAGGGACGAGCAGTACTTC.

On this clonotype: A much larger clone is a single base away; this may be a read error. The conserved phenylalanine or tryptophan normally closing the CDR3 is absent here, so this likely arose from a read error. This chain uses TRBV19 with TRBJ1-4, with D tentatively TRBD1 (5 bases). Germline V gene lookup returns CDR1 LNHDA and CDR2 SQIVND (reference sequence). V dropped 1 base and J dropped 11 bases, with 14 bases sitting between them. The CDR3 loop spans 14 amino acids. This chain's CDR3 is CASSIGGSLTKLFS. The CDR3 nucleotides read TGTGCCAGTAGTATAGGGGGCAGTCTCACCAAACTGTTTTCT.

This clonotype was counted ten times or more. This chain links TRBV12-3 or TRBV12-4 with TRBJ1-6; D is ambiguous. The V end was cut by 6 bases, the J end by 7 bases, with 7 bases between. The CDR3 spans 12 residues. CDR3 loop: CASSVSNSPLHF. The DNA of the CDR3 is TGTGCCAGCAGCGTGTCCAATTCACCCCTCCACTTT.

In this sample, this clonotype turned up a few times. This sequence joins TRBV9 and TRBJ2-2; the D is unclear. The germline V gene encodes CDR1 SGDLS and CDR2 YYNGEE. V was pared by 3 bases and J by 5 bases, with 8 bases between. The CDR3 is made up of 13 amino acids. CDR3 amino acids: CASSALVTGELFF. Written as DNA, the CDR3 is TGTGCCAGCAGCGCCCTAGTTACCGGGGAGCTGTTTTTT.